In its sample, the clone carrying this TCR beta chain was seen a few times. What it recognizes is unknown. One heparinised blood draw averaging about 120 mL was given by each donor. This record comes from a study of beta chain features in type 1 diabetes. Study observations and caveats: Across all four CD4+ subsets, people with type 1 diabetes showed modestly shorter TCRB CDR3s.

All of the isolated RNA was reverse transcribed, so expressed TCRB transcripts were sequenced. This table comes from immunoSEQ multiplex PCR, and its TCRdb copy is limited to in-frame clones, with some not included. The repertoire consists of around 500,000 clones, with around 10% occurring once and the leading ten covering 0.035% to 0.05%. V was pared by 5 bases and J by 7 bases, with 5 bases of the junction left unmatched. This CDR3 is 15 amino acids long. CDR1 SEHNR and CDR2 FQNEAQ come from the germline V gene (reference sequence). The source is a woman aged 18-29 years in good health. Sequencing was done on a sample of naive CD4+ T cells from blood. V usage is TRBV7-9 and J usage is TRBJ2-1; TRBD2 matches at 13 bases. The CDR3 loop reads CASSKGLAGKNEQFF. The DNA for the CDR3 is TGTGCCAGCAGCAAGGGACTAGCGGGAAAGAATGAGCAGTTCTTC.